This TCR beta chain stems from a study of blood T cell repertoires in COVID-19. About the study: Collection of acute and convalescent COVID-19 samples took place in the United States, Italy and Spain. In each case, the material was cDNA or gDNA derived from T cells, B-cell-depleted T cells, or PBMCs.

The assay was immunoSEQ multiplex PCR, and TCRdb's table has in-frame clones only and misses some. This table has some 180,000 clones, about 85% appearing once. The CDR3 totals 14 residues. V lost 5 bases to trimming and J lost 4 bases; unmatched junction nucleotides: 6. The germline V gene has CDR1 GTSNPN and CDR2 SVGIG (reference sequence). Sequencing was done on a sample of peripheral blood. The chain recombines TRBV30 with TRBJ1-4; the match to TRBD1 covers 8 bases. This clonotype originated in a man aged 55 to 70 with active or convalescent COVID-19. CDR3 sequence reads: CAWGNRGNNEKLFF. The CDR3 region has the DNA TGTGCCTGGGGGAACAGGGGGAATAATGAAAAACTGTTTTTT.